The T cell receptor beta chain under discussion was sequenced for a study of Ad26.COV2.S vaccination and SARS-CoV-2 variants. CDR3 length equals 14 residues. Trimming stripped 0 bases from V and 5 bases from J, with 10 bases between. Per the germline V gene, CDR1 is LGHDT and CDR2 is YNNKEL (reference sequence). The assay was immunoSEQ multiplex PCR, and TCRdb's table has in-frame clones only and misses some. The table includes about 410,000 clones, about 88% detected once. Indicated treatment: around 19 received Ad26.COV2.S at low or high dose, single or two shots; several received placebo; per-sample allocation not given. Samples analyzed were those drawn on day 63 after the first vaccine or placebo injection.

This chain joins TRBV3-1 (or the pseudogene TRBV3-2) and TRBJ1-1; no definite D call. The sequence came from a person between 18 and 59 years old who received the Ad26.COV2.S COVID-19 vaccine or a placebo. The sequenced sample was peripheral blood, obtained in a trial of Ad26.COV2.S vaccine versus placebo. CDR3 in amino acids: CASSQDTVGTEAFF. For the CDR3, the DNA is TGTGCCAGCAGCCAAGACACAGTAGGGACTGAAGCTTTCTTT.